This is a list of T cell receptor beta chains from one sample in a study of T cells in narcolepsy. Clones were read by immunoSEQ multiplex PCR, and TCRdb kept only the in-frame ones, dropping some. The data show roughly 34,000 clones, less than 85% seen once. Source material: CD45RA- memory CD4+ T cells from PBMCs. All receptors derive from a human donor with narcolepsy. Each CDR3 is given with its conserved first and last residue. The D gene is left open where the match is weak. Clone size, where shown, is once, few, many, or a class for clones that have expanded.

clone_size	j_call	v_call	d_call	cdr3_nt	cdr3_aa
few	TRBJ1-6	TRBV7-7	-	TGTGCTAGCAGCGATTCGGCGAATTCACCCCTCCACTTT	CASSDSANSPLHF
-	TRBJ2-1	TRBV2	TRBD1	TGTGCCAGCACTATCATACAGGGGAATGAGCAGTTCTTC	CASTIIQGNEQFF
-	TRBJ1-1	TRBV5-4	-	TGTGCCAGCAGCTCCGGCTCAGGGGTTCAGACAAGGAGTGAAGCTTTCTTT	CASSSGSGVQTRSEAFF
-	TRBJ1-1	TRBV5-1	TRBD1	TGCGCCAGCAGCTTGGGGGACAGCTGGAACACTGAAGCTTTCTTT	CASSLGDSWNTEAFF
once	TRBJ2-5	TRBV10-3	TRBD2	TGTGCCATCAGCTCAGGGACTAGCGGGGGGGCTCAAGAGACCCAGTACTTC	CAISSGTSGGAQETQYF
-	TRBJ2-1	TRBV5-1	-	TGCGCCAGCAGCTTGGCCCTAGGGGACAACAATGAGCAGTTCTTC	CASSLALGDNNEQFF
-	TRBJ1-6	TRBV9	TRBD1	TGTGCCAGCAGGAGGGACAGGGGAAGAACGGATAATTCACCCCTCCACTTT	CASRRDRGRTDNSPLHF
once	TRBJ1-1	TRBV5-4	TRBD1	TGTGCCAGCAGCCTGGACAGGGTGGTCACTGAAGCTTTCTTT	CASSLDRVVTEAFF
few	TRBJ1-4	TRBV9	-	TGTGCCAGCAGCCCGAAGGTCCGAAATGAAAAACTGTTTTTT	CASSPKVRNEKLFF
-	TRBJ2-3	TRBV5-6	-	TGTGCCAGCAGCGGGGGACTCGGGGCAGATACGCAGTATTTT	CASSGGLGADTQYF
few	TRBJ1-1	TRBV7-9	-	TGTGCCAGCAGCTTTCAGAGCTGGGGAGGGAACACTGAAGCTTTCTTT	CASSFQSWGGNTEAFF
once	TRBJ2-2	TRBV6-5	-	TGTGCCAGCAGTTCGGACCGACAGCTGAACACCGGGGAGCTGTTTTTT	CASSSDRQLNTGELFF
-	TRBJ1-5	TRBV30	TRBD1	TGTGCCTGGAGTGTACAGGGGGGCGATCAGCCCCAGCATTTT	CAWSVQGGDQPQHF
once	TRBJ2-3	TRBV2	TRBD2	TGTGCCAGCAGGCCGGGACTAGTCTCCGCAGATACGCAGTATTTT	CASRPGLVSADTQYF
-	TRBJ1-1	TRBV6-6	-	TGTGCCAGCACTCCAACGACAGGCCGATTTGAAGCTTTCTTT	CASTPTTGRFEAFF
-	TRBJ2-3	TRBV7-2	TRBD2	TGTGCCAGCGGGTTAGCGGGGGGGCTTGGGGCAGATACGCAGTATTTT	CASGLAGGLGADTQYF
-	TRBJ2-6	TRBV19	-	TGTGCCAGTAGTATAGCTTGGCTACCTAGCTCTGGGGCCAACGTCCTGACTTTC	CASSIAWLPSSGANVLTF
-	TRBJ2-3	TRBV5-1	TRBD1	TGCGCCAGCAGCTTACCGTCTTCTGACAGGGGCCGCGATACGCAGTATTTT	CASSLPSSDRGRDTQYF
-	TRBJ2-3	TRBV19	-	TGTGCCAGTAGTGGGTCGGCAGATACGCAGTATTTT	CASSGSADTQYF
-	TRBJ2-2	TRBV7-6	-	TGTGCCAGCAGCTTAGCGAAGGAGCGCGGGGAGCTGTTTTTT	CASSLAKERGELFF
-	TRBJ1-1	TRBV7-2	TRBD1	TGTGCCAGCAGCCTACAGGGGGCGGTGGGAAGTAGGGCTTTCTTT	CASSLQGAVGSRAFF
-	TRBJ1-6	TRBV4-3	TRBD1	TGCGCCAGCAGCCCAGACAGGGTGATGTCTTCACCCCTCCACTTT	CASSPDRVMSSPLHF